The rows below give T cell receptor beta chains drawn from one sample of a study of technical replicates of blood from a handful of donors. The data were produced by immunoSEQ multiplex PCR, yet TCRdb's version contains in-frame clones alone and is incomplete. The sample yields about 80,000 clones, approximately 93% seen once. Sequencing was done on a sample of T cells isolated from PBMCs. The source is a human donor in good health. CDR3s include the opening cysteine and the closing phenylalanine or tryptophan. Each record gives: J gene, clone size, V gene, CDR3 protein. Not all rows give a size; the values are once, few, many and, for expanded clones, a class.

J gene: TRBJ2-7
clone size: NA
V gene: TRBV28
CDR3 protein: CASSSSGYLDSSYEQYF

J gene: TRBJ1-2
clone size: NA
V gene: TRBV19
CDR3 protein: CARSGGGNYGYTF

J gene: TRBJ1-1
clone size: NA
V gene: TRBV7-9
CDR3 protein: CASFGYGPEAFF

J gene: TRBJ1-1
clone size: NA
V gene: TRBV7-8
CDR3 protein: CASSLPGLEAFF

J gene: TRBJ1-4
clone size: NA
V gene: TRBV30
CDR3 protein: CAWSIGSISKEKLFF

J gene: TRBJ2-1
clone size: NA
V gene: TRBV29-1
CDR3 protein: CSVPLTSLYNEQFF

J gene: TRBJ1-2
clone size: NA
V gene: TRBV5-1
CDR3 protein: CASRLTVNYGYTF

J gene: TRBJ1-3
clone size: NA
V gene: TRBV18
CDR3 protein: CASSRGTDLNTIYF

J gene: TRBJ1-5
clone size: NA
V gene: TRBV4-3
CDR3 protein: CASSQNRGVGQPQHF

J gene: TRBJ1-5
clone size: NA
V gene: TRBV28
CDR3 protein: CASSFPRGQGLDQPQHF

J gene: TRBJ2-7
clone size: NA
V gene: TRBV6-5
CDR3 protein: CASSGSLSYEQYF

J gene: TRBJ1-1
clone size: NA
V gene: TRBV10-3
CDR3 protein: CATGGLAGRNTEAFF

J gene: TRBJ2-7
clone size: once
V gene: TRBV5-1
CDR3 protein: CASSSQSFTNYEQYF

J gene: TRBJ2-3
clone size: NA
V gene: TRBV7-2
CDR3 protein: CASSFRQGVADTQYF

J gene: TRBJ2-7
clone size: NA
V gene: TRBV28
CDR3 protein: CASRSDSPVSYEQYF

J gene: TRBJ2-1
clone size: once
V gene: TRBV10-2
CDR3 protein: CASSVAAGDYNEQFF

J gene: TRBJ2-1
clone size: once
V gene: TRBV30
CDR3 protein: CAWNPMGAAYNEQFF

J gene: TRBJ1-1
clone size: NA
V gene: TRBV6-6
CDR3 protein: CASTPGGMNTEAFF

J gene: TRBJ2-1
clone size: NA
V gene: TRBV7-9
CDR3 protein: CASSLQGNEQFF

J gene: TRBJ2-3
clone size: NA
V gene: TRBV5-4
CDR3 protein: CASSRGFTDTQYF

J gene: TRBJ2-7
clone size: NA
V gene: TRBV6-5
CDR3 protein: CASSYGGRGYEQYF

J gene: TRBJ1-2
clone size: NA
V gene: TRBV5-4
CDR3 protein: CASSSLSYTLDGYGYTF

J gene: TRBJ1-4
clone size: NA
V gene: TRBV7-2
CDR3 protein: CASSSTGGIAEKLFF

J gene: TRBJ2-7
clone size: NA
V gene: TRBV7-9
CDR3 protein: CASGGREYEQYF

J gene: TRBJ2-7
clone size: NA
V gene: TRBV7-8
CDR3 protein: CASSLEAGIYEQYF

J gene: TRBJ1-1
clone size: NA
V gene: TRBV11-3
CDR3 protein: CASSLDFGTEAFF

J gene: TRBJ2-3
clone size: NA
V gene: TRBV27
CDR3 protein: CASSLGYGRGYF

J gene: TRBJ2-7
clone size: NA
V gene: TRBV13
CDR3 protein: CASSLGSPNEQYF

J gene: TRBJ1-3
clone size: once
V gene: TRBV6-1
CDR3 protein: CASRDSGSGNTIYF

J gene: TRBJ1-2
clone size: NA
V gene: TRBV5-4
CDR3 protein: CASSPTGSSGGYTF

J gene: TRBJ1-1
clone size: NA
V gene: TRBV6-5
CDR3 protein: CASSYGSEAESFF

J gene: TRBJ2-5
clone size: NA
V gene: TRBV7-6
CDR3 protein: CASSLQNIGETQYF

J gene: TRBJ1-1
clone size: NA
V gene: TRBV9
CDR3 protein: CASSVDGREAFF

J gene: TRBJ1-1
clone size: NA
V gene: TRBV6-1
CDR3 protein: CASRTALALNTEAFF

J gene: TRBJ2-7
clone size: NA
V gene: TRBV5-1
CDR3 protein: CASSNTSGPYEQYF

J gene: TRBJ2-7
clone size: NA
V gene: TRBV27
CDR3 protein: CASSLPGYEQYF

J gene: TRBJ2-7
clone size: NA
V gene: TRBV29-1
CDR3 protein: CSVASNRGFEQYF

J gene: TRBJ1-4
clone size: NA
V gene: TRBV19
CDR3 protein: CASRDVDSGWIRKLFF

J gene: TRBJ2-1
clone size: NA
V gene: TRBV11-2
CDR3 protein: CASSFRRNNEQFF

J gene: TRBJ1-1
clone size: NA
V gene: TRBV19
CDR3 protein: CASSPDTDRAFF

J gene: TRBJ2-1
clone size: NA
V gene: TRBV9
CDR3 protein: CASSVGVSGLYNEQFF

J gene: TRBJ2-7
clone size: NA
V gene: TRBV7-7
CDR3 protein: CASSRDRDSYEQYF

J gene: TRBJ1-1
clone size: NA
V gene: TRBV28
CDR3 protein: CASTDIPGHKNTEAFF

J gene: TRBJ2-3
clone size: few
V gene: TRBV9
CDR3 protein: CASSVGPRQGADTQYF

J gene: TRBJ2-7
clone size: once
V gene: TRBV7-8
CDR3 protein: CASSLVREQYF

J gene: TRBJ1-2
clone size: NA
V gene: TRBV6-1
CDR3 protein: CASSLTGFYGYTF

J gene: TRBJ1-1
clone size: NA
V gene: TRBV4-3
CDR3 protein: CASSQDTRGRRGTEAFF

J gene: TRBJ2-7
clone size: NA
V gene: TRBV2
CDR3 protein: CASTQDRPIPYF

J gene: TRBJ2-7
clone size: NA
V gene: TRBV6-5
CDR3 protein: CASSYQGREQYF

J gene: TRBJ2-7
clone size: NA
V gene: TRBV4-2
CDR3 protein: CASSQDRDRGNEQYF

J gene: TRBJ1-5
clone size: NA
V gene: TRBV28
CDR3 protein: CASSSIFPDRGLVPKPQHF